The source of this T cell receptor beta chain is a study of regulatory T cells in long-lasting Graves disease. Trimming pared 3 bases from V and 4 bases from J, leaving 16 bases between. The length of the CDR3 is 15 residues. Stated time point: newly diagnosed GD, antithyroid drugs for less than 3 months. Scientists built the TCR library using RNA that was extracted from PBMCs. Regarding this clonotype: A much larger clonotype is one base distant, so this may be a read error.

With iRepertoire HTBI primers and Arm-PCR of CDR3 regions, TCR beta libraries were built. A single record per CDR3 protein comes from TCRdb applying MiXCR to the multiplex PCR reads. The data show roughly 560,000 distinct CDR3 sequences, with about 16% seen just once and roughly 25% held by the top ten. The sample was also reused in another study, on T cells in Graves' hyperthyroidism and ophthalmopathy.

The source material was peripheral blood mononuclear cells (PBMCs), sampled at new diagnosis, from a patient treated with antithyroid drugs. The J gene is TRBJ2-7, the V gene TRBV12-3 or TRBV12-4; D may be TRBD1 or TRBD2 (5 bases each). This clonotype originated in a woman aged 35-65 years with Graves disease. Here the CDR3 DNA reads TGTGCCAGCAGTTTTAGCCGTATGGGGGAATACGAGCAGTACTTC. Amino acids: CASSFSRMGEYEQYF.